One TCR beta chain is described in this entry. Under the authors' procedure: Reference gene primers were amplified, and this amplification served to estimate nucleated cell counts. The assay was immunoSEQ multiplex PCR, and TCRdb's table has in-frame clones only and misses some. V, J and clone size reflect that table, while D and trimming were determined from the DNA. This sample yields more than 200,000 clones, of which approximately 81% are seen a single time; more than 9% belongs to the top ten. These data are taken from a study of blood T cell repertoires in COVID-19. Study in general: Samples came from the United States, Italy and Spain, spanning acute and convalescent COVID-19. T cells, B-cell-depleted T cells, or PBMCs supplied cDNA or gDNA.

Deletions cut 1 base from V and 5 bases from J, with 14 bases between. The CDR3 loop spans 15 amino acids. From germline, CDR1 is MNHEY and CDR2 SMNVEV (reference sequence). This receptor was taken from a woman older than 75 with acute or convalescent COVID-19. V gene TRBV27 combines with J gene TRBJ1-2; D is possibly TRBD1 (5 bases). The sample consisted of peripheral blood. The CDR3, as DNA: TGTGCCAGCAGTTTATACGGGGGAGTAGGATATGGCTACACCTTC. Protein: CASSLYGGVGYGYTF.